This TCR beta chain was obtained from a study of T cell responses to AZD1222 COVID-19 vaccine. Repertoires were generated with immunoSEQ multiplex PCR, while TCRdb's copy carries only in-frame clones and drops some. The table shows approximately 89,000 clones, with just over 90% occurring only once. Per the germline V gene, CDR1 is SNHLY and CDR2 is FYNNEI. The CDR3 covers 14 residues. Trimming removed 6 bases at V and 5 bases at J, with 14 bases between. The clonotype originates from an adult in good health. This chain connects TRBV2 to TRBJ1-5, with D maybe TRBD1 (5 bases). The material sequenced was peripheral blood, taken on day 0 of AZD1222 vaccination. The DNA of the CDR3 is TGTGCCAGCAGCAGCGAGGGGCTGGATCAGCCCCAGCATTTT. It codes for CASSSEGLDQPQHF.